Included here is one T cell receptor (beta chain) sequence, with context. The sample originates from a study of identical twins. With 8 bases removed from V and 0 bases from J, the gap between germline ends came to 14 bases. Germline CDR1 MNHEY, CDR2 SMNVEV (reference sequence). The CDR3 extends over 16 amino acids. TCRdb recomputed calls from the 5' RACE reads with MiXCR, one row per CDR3 protein. The profile shows a few hundred thousand distinct CDR3 sequences, less than 25% of them singletons. The same data also went into a second study, on T cells expressing NK-cell markers. That work adds: CD3+CD56+NKG2C+, CD3+CD56+NKG2C- and CD3+CD56-NKG2C+ T cells, once sorted, supplied the TCR beta repertoires. Seven sequenced donors out of eight were HCMV-seropositive, one seronegative. Several experiments confined sorting to alpha-beta TCR T cells with an anti-gamma-delta TCR antibody. These clonotypes additionally ranked first within the CD3+CD56-NKG2C+ fraction of a few donors.

Material for sequencing was CD4+ T cells sorted from blood. The rearrangement joins TRBV27 to TRBJ2-6, with a possible D match to TRBD2 (6 bases). This receptor was taken from a woman aged 18 to 35 in good health. CDR3 sequence reads: CASRRGARSGANVLTF. In DNA, the CDR3 is TGTGCCAGCCGGAGGGGAGCTCGCTCTGGGGCCAACGTCCTGACTTTC.